This is a list of T cell receptor beta chains from one sample in a study of human T cells and chemical hapten exposure. A single record per CDR3 protein comes from TCRdb applying MiXCR to the 5' RACE reads. The table has 120,000 to 150,000 distinct CDR3 sequences, approximately 4% seen once; the top ten hold about 1.3%. All receptors come from a female donor in good health. Each CDR3 is given with its conserved first and last residue. D genes are given only for firm matches. Clone size is shown for a subset of rows, as once, few, many or a class of expanded clone.

TRBV2	.	TRBD2	TRBJ2-3	TGTGCCAGCAGTCTAGCGGGGTGTCAAGATACGCAGTATTTT	CASSLAGCQDTQYF
TRBV2	many	.	TRBJ1-4	TGTGCCAGCAGTGAATGGACAGTCGGCCCCCAAAATGAAAAACTGTTTTTT	CASSEWTVGPQNEKLFF
TRBV12-3/TRBV12-4	few	TRBD1	TRBJ2-3	TGTGCCAGCAGTTCGTCCCAAGGGGGCGCAGGGGCAGATACGCAGTATTTT	CASSSSQGGAGADTQYF
TRBV7-6	many	TRBD1	TRBJ1-1	TGTGCCAGCAGCTTAGGGCAAGGGGGCGCGAGCACTGAAGCTTTCTTT	CASSLGQGGASTEAFF
TRBV4-1	many	TRBD2	TRBJ2-2	TGCGCCAGCAGCCACGGGAGGTTTGGAGCCTCGACGAGTGGGGAGCTGTTTTTT	CASSHGRFGASTSGELFF
TRBV21-1	many	.	TRBJ2-5	TGTGCCAGCAGCAAAAAAACAGCGCACAGGGGGCGAGAGACCCAGTACTTC	CASSKKTAHRGRETQYF
TRBV20-1	many	.	TRBJ1-1	TGCAGTACGACCGGAGCTGGAGGAAACACTGAAGCTTTCTTT	CSTTGAGGNTEAFF
TRBV10-3	many	.	TRBJ2-4	TGTGCCATCAGTGACGTTTGGCAGGGCAAAAACATTCAGTACTTC	CAISDVWQGKNIQYF
TRBV12-5	.	.	TRBJ1-2	TGTGCTAGTGGTTTGGTGACAACTAACTATGGCTACACCTTC	CASGLVTTNYGYTF
TRBV4-1	many	.	TRBJ1-2	TGCGCCAGCAGCCCCAGTACGGGACAAATTTCAAGAGAGTTCTATGGCTACACCTTC	CASSPSTGQISREFYGYTF